The 30 T cell receptor beta chains below were found in one sample sequenced in a study of blood T cell repertoires in COVID-19. Assay used: immunoSEQ multiplex PCR; TCRdb lists only in-frame clones, some missing. The table has roughly 180,000 clones, roughly three quarters seen once. Sequencing was done on a sample of peripheral blood. Source of these receptors: a woman aged 45-60 years with active or convalescent COVID-19.

This clone was counted a single time. The chain joins TRBV30 to TRBJ1-6; 9 bases fit TRBD1. Germline V gene sequence: CDR1 GTSNPN, CDR2 SVGIG (reference sequence). V shed 0 bases, J shed 8 bases, and the junction held 2 bases outside the gene matches. The CDR3 consists of 14 residues. In nucleotides, the CDR3 is TGTGCCTGGAGTGTGTGGGACAGGGATTCACCCCTCCACTTT. The encoded protein is CAWSVWDRDSPLHF.

The chain recombines TRBV9 with TRBJ1-2; D unclear. Germline values: CDR1 SGDLS, CDR2 YYNGEE. Trimming took 3 bases from V and 2 from J, leaving 11 bases between them. CDR3 size: 14 residues. For the CDR3, the DNA is TGTGCCAGCAGCGGACAAGCGGGAAACTATGGCTACACCTTC. It encodes CASSGQAGNYGYTF.

The chain recombines TRBV7-6 with TRBJ2-3; TRBD2 matches at 13 bases. Germline V gene data show CDR1 as SGHVS and CDR2 as FNYEAQ. The CDR3 sequence is 16 residues long. V lost 5 bases to trimming and J lost 4 bases; unmatched junction nucleotides: 6. In DNA, the CDR3 is TGTGCCAGCAGCACACTAGCGGGGGGGCGAGCAGATACGCAGTATTTT. This codes for CASSTLAGGRADTQYF.

The V and J genes are TRBV19 and TRBJ1-3; 7 nucleotides align to TRBD1. This CDR3 region has 15 residues. With 5 bases clipped from V and 3 bases from J, the junction kept 7 bases outside the gene matches. The germline V gene encodes CDR1 LNHDA and CDR2 SQIVND (reference sequence). The CDR3 DNA reads as TGTGCCAGTAGTGTCGACAGGGAATTTGGAAACACCATATATTTT. It encodes CASSVDREFGNTIYF.

The gene calls are TRBV24-1 and TRBJ2-5; D is perhaps TRBD1 (6 bases). The V end was cut by 6 bases, the J end by 4 bases, with 11 bases between. This CDR3 comprises 13 residues. Per the germline V gene, CDR1 is KGHDR and CDR2 is SFDVKD. The CDR3 reads CATSRGTGETQYF. The DNA of the CDR3 is TGTGCCACCAGTAGGGGGACGGGAGAGACCCAGTACTTC.

This chain uses TRBV2 with TRBJ2-7; possible D gene TRBD1, 6 bases. Per germline, CDR1 SNHLY and CDR2 FYNNEI. The CDR3 is made up of 12 amino acids. Trimming cost V 7 bases and J 2 bases, with 9 bases left between them. The CDR3 nucleotides read TGTGCCAGCAAGGGGGTCGCCTACGAGCAGTACTTC. This gives the protein CASKGVAYEQYF.

The V and J genes are TRBV5-1 and TRBJ2-5, with 13 bases aligning to TRBD2. The CDR3 contains 16 residues. The J segment lost 5 bases and the V segment lost 4 bases, leaving 8 bases of the junction unmatched. Germline CDR1 reads SGHRS; CDR2 reads YFSETQ. The CDR3 region is CASSRTSGGAGETQYF. CDR3 nucleotide sequence: TGCGCCAGCAGCCGTACTAGCGGGGGGGCTGGCGAGACCCAGTACTTC.

The rearrangement links TRBV19 to TRBJ2-1; 7 nucleotides agree with TRBD1. CDR3 length equals 18 residues. Losses at the gene ends were 3 bases for V and 4 bases for J; bases not matched to a gene: 15. The germline V gene encodes CDR1 LNHDA and CDR2 SQIVND (reference sequence). CDR3 DNA sequence: TGTGCCAGTAGTATCAGGCAGGGGGTAGGAAGAGGTTACAATGAGCAGTTCTTC. Its translation: CASSIRQGVGRGYNEQFF.

The chain recombines TRBV19 with TRBJ1-1; D gene unclear. The length of the CDR3 is 16 residues. V was cut by 7 bases and J by 0 bases, with 18 bases left in between. Germline-derived CDR1 and CDR2 are LNHDA and SQIVND (reference sequence). This chain's CDR3 is CASTPRGISVNTEAFF. Here the CDR3 DNA reads TGTGCCAGTACCCCTCGAGGGATCAGCGTGAACACTGAAGCTTTCTTT.

This clone was detected only a few times. The chain links TRBV5-1 to TRBJ2-3; 8 bases are shared with TRBD1. The CDR3 loop spans 16 amino acids. V gave up 2 bases and J gave up 1 base; unmatched junction bases: 6. CDR1 is SGHRS, CDR2 YFSETQ, per germline. The CDR3 reads CASSFVGQGRTDTQYF. The CDR3 nucleotides read TGCGCCAGCAGCTTCGTAGGACAGGGCCGCACAGATACGCAGTATTTT. Full variable domain (outside the CDR3, taken from reference TRBV5-1 and TRBJ2-3): KAGVTQTPRYLIKTRGQQVTLSCSPISGHRSVSWYQQTPGQGLQFLFEYFSETQRNKGNFPGRFSGRQFSNSRSEMNVSTLELGDSALYLCASSFVGQGRTDTQYFGPGTRLTVL.

The gene calls are TRBV27 and TRBJ1-2, with 7 bases fitting TRBD1. Trimming removed 0 bases from V and 0 bases from J; junction bases left unmatched: 1. CDR3 length: 15 residues. Germline V gene data show CDR1 as MNHEY and CDR2 as SMNVEV (reference sequence). CDR3: CASSLSDRSNYGYTF. In nucleotides, the CDR3 is TGTGCCAGCAGTTTATCGGACAGGTCTAACTATGGCTACACCTTC.

CDR3 sequence (DNA): TGTGCCAGCAGTTTCACTTGGGGGCGCGAGCAGTTCTTC. Translation: CASSFTWGREQFF. This chain links TRBV27 with TRBJ2-1; weak D call: TRBD1 (6 bases). There are 13 residues in the CDR3. The germline gives CDR1 MNHEY, CDR2 SMNVEV (reference sequence). V shed 3 bases and J shed 10 bases, with 13 bases lying between them.

The J gene is TRBJ1-5, the V gene TRBV6-1, with D perhaps matching TRBD1 (6 bases). CDR1 and CDR2 from the germline V gene are MNHNS and SASEGT. The CDR3 has 15 amino acids. The V and J ends lost 3 bases and 2 bases respectively, with 11 bases between them. The CDR3 protein is CASSDRGRGNQPQHF. In DNA, the CDR3 is TGTGCCAGCAGTGACAGGGGTAGGGGCAATCAGCCCCAGCATTTT.

The rearrangement joins TRBV19 to TRBJ2-5, with 7 bases lining up with TRBD2. The germline CDR1 and CDR2 sequences are LNHDA and SQIVND (reference sequence). The junction had 7 bases not matched to a gene; V was cut back by 1 base and J by 5 bases. CDR3 length: 15 residues. CDR3 residues: CASSIGPSGGETQYF. DNA for the CDR3: TGTGCCAGTAGTATAGGCCCTAGCGGAGGGGAGACCCAGTACTTC.

The rearrangement joins TRBV3-1 (or the pseudogene TRBV3-2) to TRBJ1-2; 8 bases match TRBD1. The V and J ends lost 7 bases and 7 bases, in that order; junction bases with no gene match: 11. This CDR3 comprises 14 residues. Germline CDR1 and CDR2: LGHDT and YNNKEL (reference sequence). As DNA, the CDR3 is TGTGCCAGCACCTCTACTGACAGGGGTAGTGGCTACACCTTC. Translated: CASTSTDRGSGYTF.

This clone was counted between two and nine times. The V call is TRBV9, the J call TRBJ2-1; D call uncertain. Looked up from germline, CDR1 is SGDLS and CDR2 is YYNGEE. Trimming removed 4 bases from V and 8 bases from J, with 16 bases in between. The CDR3 extends over 14 amino acids. CDR3 sequence: CASSPYLARDEQFF. CDR3 DNA: TGTGCCAGCAGCCCCTACCTCGCACGCGATGAGCAGTTCTTC.

The genes are TRBV6-2 or TRBV6-3 and TRBJ1-5; TRBD1 agrees at 12 bases. The CDR3 spans 16 residues. Germline V CDR1 and CDR2: MNHEY, SVGEGT. Trimming removed 3 bases from V and 6 bases from J; junction bases left unmatched: 6. CDR3 in amino acids: CASSYTGTGGRQPQHF. CDR3 nucleotides: TGTGCCAGCAGTTATACCGGGACAGGGGGCCGTCAGCCCCAGCATTTT.

The chain carries TRBV7-8 and TRBJ2-3, with TRBD2 as a possible D gene (6 bases). V gave up 1 base and J gave up 3 bases, with 20 bases separating them. Germline lookup yields CDR1 SGHVS and CDR2 FQNEAQ. The CDR3 extends over 18 amino acids. The CDR3 DNA is TGTGCCAGCAGCTTAGACGGGACTCAATGGGGAAGGACAGATACGCAGTATTTT. Its translation is CASSLDGTQWGRTDTQYF.

This chain joins TRBV7-8 and TRBJ2-7; 10 nucleotides agree with TRBD1. V shed 6 bases, J shed 3 bases, and the junction held 11 bases outside the gene matches. CDR1 is SGHVS, CDR2 FQNEAQ, per germline. CDR3 size: 16 residues. CDR3 residues: CASRRKETGGYYEQYF. CDR3 nucleotides: TGTGCCAGCAGGAGAAAAGAGACAGGGGGCTACTACGAGCAGTACTTC. The full variable domain, its missing parts supplied by reference TRBV7-8 and TRBJ2-7, is GAGVSQSPRYKVAKRGQDVALRCDPISGHVSLFWYQQALGQGPEFLTYFQNEAQLDKSGLPSDRFFAERPEGSVSTLKIQRTQQEDSAVYLCASRRKETGGYYEQYFGPGTRLTVT.

This sequence joins TRBV5-1 and TRBJ1-1; D is unresolved. Deletions cut 0 bases from V and 2 bases from J, with 17 bases between. Germline V gene lookup returns CDR1 SGHRS and CDR2 YFSETQ. This CDR3 has 17 amino acids. The CDR3 bases are TGCGCCAGCAGCTTGGGGGAAACCCGCCGACTAAACACTGAAGCTTTCTTT. This codes for CASSLGETRRLNTEAFF.

The CDR3, as DNA: TGTGCCAGCAGCTTACGGACAGGGGGCGAGCAGTACTTC. Translation gives CASSLRTGGEQYF. The V gene is TRBV11-2, the J gene TRBJ2-7; TRBD1 agrees at 10 bases. Trimming cost V 2 bases and J 6 bases; bases outside gene matches: 1. Germline values: CDR1 SGHAT, CDR2 FQNNGV. This CDR3 has 13 residues.

The genes are TRBV14 and TRBJ1-3, with unresolved D. CDR3 length: 16 residues. V gave up 4 bases and J gave up 4 bases, with 17 bases separating them. In germline, CDR1 is SGHDN, CDR2 FVKESK. CDR3 loop: CASSRALALQGNTIYF. The DNA for the CDR3 is TGTGCCAGCAGCCGTGCATTGGCTCTTCAGGGAAACACCATATATTTT.

V usage is TRBV30 and J usage is TRBJ1-2, with 7 bases identical to TRBD1. V was pared by 5 bases and J by 8 bases, with 8 bases of the junction left unmatched. Germline CDR1 GTSNPN, CDR2 SVGIG (reference sequence). The CDR3 is 12 residues long. The CDR3 sequence: CAWGGTVGGYTF. The DNA of the CDR3 is TGTGCCTGGGGAGGGACAGTGGGAGGCTACACCTTC.

The chain joins TRBV3-1 (or the pseudogene TRBV3-2) to TRBJ2-2; 11 nucleotides match TRBD2. The CDR3 runs to 15 residues. The germline CDR1 and CDR2 sequences are LGHDT and YNNKEL (reference sequence). The V gene end was trimmed by 4 bases and the J gene end by 7 bases; junction bases not matched to a gene: 5. DNA of the CDR3: TGTGCCAGCAGCCGACCCGGGACTAGCGGCGGGGAGCTGTTTTTT. This sequence encodes CASSRPGTSGGELFF.

This chain uses TRBV29-1 with TRBJ1-1; D gene uncertain. V was pared by 4 bases and J by 5 bases, with 11 bases between. This CDR3 is built from 12 residues. Per germline, CDR1 SQVTM and CDR2 ANQGSEA. The CDR3 DNA reads as TGCAGCGTTGCCGGCGGGATGACTGAAGCTTTCTTT. This codes for CSVAGGMTEAFF.

The chain joins TRBV7-2 to TRBJ2-2; no reliable D call. This CDR3 comprises 12 residues. The V gene lost 4 bases and the J gene lost 5 bases, with 5 bases spanning the gap. Germline CDR1 SGHTA, CDR2 FQGNSA. For the CDR3, the DNA is TGTGCCAGCAGCTCGCGGACCGGGGAGCTGTTTTTT. Protein: CASSSRTGELFF.

This chain connects TRBV3-1 (or the pseudogene TRBV3-2) to TRBJ1-2, with D possibly being TRBD1 (6 bases). The CDR3 is 17 residues long. V lost 2 bases and J 2 bases, leaving 18 bases between the germline ends. The germline V gene has CDR1 LGHDT and CDR2 YNNKEL (reference sequence). This chain's CDR3 is CASSQLHPGHPNYGYTF. CDR3 nucleotides: TGTGCCAGCAGCCAACTTCACCCGGGACATCCGAACTATGGCTACACCTTC.

The gene calls are TRBV4-1 and TRBJ2-2; 10 positions match TRBD2. The V gene end was trimmed by 1 base and the J gene end by 5 bases; junction bases not matched to a gene: 10. Germline V gene lookup returns CDR1 MGHRA and CDR2 YSYEKL. The CDR3 runs to 18 residues. CDR3 DNA: TGCGCCAGCAGCCAAGGTGGGCTAGCGGGAGTAGGTACCGGGGAGCTGTTTTTT. This sequence encodes CASSQGGLAGVGTGELFF.

The rearrangement links TRBV10-3 to TRBJ1-4; 8 bases map to TRBD1. From germline, CDR1 is ENHRY and CDR2 SYGVKD. The length of the CDR3 is 16 residues. V lost 6 bases and J lost 8; bases outside the gene matches: 14. CDR3 bases: TGTGCCATCAGCGAAGGAAGGGGGACAGGTGGCGAAAAACTGTTTTTT. Protein: CAISEGRGTGGEKLFF.

Here the CDR3 reads CASSLPGAGDYTF. CDR3 coding DNA: TGTGCCAGCAGCTTACCAGGGGCGGGGGACTACACCTTC. The V call is TRBV7-2, the J call TRBJ1-2; a weak D match, TRBD1 (6 bases). This CDR3 has 13 amino acids. Trimming took off 2 bases at V and 10 bases at J, with 14 bases between the two ends. Germline lookup yields CDR1 SGHTA and CDR2 FQGNSA.